The 16 T cell receptor beta chains given below trace back to one sample, sequenced in a study of CXCR3-negative and CXCR3-positive naive CD8 T cells. Their cognate antigens are unknown. Researchers prepared the TRB cDNA libraries using 5' RACE with UMI labels. Using the 5' RACE reads, TCRdb records one entry per CDR3 protein without DNA. Recorded for this sample: approximately 100,000 distinct CDR3 sequences. Study outcomes and limitations: Hydrophobicity was higher for TRB CDR3s found in CXCR3-positive naive cells than in CXCR3-negative naive cells.

Sequenced sample: naive CXCR3+ CD8+ T cells from blood. Indicated subset: CD45RO-CCR7+CD27+CD95- naive CD8+ T cells expressing CXCR3 (TNR3+). The origin of the receptors is a human donor in good health. Some clones in this sample may be carry-over from other donors' samples.

This chain uses TRBV4-1 with TRBJ2-7; as DNA is missing, the TRBD1 call by TCRdb cannot be tested. Germline values: CDR1 MGHRA, CDR2 YSYEKL. The CDR3 runs 14 residues. This CDR3 is CASSQGPGVEEQYF.

The chain recombines TRBV28 with TRBJ2-6; TCRdb's D call, TRBD2, is unchecked because there is no DNA. CDR3 length equals 17 residues. The V gene's germline CDR1 is MDHEN and CDR2 SYDVKM. The CDR3 sequence is CATSHRTFRAGANVLTF.

This chain uses TRBV7-6 with TRBJ1-2. The CDR3 runs 13 residues. Germline V CDR1 and CDR2: SGHVS, FNYEAQ. The CDR3: CASSQTTDYGYTF.

V and J are TRBV15 and TRBJ2-1; as DNA is missing, the TRBD2 call by TCRdb cannot be tested. Germline values: CDR1 LNHNV, CDR2 YYDKDF (reference sequence). The CDR3 runs 16 residues. The CDR3 region is CATSRDHGTGGNEQFF.

The chain uses TRBV29-1 and TRBJ1-1. The germline V gene encodes CDR1 SQVTM and CDR2 ANQGSEA. The CDR3 covers 14 residues. The CDR3 sequence is CSVEGGTGNTEAFF.

The chain carries TRBV6-2 or TRBV6-3 and TRBJ2-5. In germline, CDR1 is MNHEY, CDR2 SVGEGT. The CDR3 is 13 amino acids. The CDR3 sequence is CASSYLYQETQYF.

The chain uses TRBV2 and TRBJ2-1. CDR1 is SNHLY, CDR2 FYNNEI, per germline. The CDR3 totals 13 residues. The CDR3 region is CASTVGRYNEQFF.

The rearrangement joins TRBV2 to TRBJ2-7. Germline CDR1 reads SNHLY; CDR2 reads FYNNEI. This CDR3 spans 13 amino acids. This CDR3 reads CASTRTGSYEQYF. The whole variable domain, filled in from reference TRBV2 and TRBJ2-7, reads EPEVTQTPSHQVTQMGQEVILRCVPISNHLYFYWYRQILGQKVEFLVSFYNNEISEKSEIFDDQFSVERPDGSNFTLKIRSTKLEDSAMYFCASTRTGSYEQYFGPGTRLTVT.

The chain employs TRBV9 and TRBJ2-1; with no DNA, the TCRdb D assignment of TRBD1 cannot be verified. Looked up from germline, CDR1 is SGDLS and CDR2 is YYNGEE. The CDR3 is 13 residues long. CDR3 region: CASSPGTTYEQFF. The full variable domain, completed using reference TRBV9 and TRBJ2-1, is DSGVTQTPKHLITATGQRVTLRCSPRSGDLSVYWYQQSLDQGLQFLIQYYNGEERAKGNILERFSAQQFPDLHSELNLSSLELGDSALYFCASSPGTTYEQFFGPGTRLTVL.

J is TRBJ2-1 and V is TRBV27; no DNA is available, so the TRBD2 call from TCRdb remains unchecked. Germline loops: CDR1 MNHEY, CDR2 SMNVEV (reference sequence). This CDR3 has 15 residues. The CDR3 region is CASSYSGTSGNEQFF.

The chain couples TRBV6-5 to TRBJ2-1; the TCRdb D gene call, TRBD1, has no DNA to confirm it. The length of the CDR3 is 16 residues. In germline, CDR1 is MNHEY, CDR2 SVGAGI. This CDR3 reads CASSYPGTGNWDEQFF.

The chain recombines TRBV27 with TRBJ2-1; TCRdb selects TRBD2, and the lack of DNA leaves this call unchecked. Looked up from germline, CDR1 is MNHEY and CDR2 is SMNVEV (reference sequence). CDR3 length: 15 amino acids. CDR3 region: CASSFGLAGGREQFF.

The chain employs TRBV20-1 and TRBJ2-7; TCRdb's D call, TRBD2, is unchecked because there is no DNA. Germline V gene lookup returns CDR1 DFQATT and CDR2 SNEGSKA (reference sequence). The CDR3 contains 18 residues. This CDR3 is CSARDSGTSGSFSYEQYF.

The CDR3 sequence: CASSISQGPGRSSYEQYF. The chain joins TRBV7-9 to TRBJ2-7; the D gene TCRdb calls, TRBD1, cannot be checked with no DNA. The germline V gene encodes CDR1 SEHNR and CDR2 FQNEAQ (reference sequence). The CDR3 sequence is 18 residues long.

The V call is TRBV15, the J call TRBJ2-1. The length of the CDR3 is 12 residues. Germline CDR1 LNHNV, CDR2 YYDKDF (reference sequence). CDR3 region: CATSSQGNEQFF. Variable domain in full (rest from reference TRBV15 and TRBJ2-1): DAMVIQNPRYQVTQFGKPVTLSCSQTLNHNVMYWYQQKSSQAPKLLFHYYDKDFNNEADTPDNFQSRRPNTSFCFLDIRSPGLGDTAMYLCATSSQGNEQFFGPGTRLTVL.

The chain links TRBV29-1 to TRBJ2-1; as DNA is missing, the TRBD1 call by TCRdb cannot be tested. The CDR3 sequence is 15 residues long. Germline V gene lookup returns CDR1 SQVTM and CDR2 ANQGSEA. CDR3: CSVEVGDRESNEQFF.